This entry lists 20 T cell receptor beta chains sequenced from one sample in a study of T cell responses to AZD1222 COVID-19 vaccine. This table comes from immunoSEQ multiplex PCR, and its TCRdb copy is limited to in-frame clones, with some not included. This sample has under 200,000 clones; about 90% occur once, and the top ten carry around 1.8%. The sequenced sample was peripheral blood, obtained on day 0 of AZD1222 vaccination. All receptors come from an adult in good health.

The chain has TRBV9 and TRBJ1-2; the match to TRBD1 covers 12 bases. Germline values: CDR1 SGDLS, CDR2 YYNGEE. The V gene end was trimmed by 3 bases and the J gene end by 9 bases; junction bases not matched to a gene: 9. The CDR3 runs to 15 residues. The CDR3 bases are TGTGCCAGCAGCGGCGCCGGGACAGGGGGCTGGAGCTACACCTTC. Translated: CASSGAGTGGWSYTF.

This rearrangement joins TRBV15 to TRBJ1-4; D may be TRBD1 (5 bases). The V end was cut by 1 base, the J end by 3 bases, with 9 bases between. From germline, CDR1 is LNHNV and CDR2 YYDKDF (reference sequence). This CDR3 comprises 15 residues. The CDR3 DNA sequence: TGTGCCACCAGCAGAGGGGGGGATTCTAATGAAAAACTGTTTTTT. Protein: CATSRGGDSNEKLFF. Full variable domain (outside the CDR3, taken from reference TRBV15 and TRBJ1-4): DAMVIQNPRYQVTQFGKPVTLSCSQTLNHNVMYWYQQKSSQAPKLLFHYYDKDFNNEADTPDNFQSRRPNTSFCFLDIRSPGLGDTAMYLCATSRGGDSNEKLFFGSGTQLSVL.

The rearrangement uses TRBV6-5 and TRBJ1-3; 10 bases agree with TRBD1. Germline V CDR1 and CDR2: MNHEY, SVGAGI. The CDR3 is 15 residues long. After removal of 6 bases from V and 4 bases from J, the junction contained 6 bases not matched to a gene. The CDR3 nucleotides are TGTGCCAGCAGACACGACAGGGGGCAAGGAAACACCATATATTTT. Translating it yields CASRHDRGQGNTIYF.

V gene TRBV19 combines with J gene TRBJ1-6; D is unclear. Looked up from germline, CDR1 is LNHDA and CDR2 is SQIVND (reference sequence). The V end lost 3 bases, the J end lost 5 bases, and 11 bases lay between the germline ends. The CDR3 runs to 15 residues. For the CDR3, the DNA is TGTGCCAGTAGTATTTCGGGAGGCGATAATTCACCCCTCCACTTT. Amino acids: CASSISGGDNSPLHF.

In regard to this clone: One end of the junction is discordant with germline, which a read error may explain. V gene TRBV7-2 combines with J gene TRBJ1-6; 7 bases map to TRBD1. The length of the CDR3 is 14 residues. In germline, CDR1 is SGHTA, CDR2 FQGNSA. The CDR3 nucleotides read TGTGCCAGCACCTTAACAGGGGCTAATTCACCCCTCCACTTT. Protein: CASTLTGANSPLHF.

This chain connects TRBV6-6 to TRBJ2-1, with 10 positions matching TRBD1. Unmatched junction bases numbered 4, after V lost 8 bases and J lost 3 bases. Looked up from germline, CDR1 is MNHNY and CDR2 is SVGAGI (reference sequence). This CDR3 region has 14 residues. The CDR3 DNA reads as TGTGCCAGCGGACAGGGGGGTGTCTACAATGAGCAGTTCTTC. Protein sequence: CASGQGGVYNEQFF.

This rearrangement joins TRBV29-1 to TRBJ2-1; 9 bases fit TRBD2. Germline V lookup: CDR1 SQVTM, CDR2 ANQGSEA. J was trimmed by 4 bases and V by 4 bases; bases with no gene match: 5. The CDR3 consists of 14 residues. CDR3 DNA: TGCAGCGTTGGAGGTCTAGCGGGATACAATGAGCAGTTCTTC. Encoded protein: CSVGGLAGYNEQFF.

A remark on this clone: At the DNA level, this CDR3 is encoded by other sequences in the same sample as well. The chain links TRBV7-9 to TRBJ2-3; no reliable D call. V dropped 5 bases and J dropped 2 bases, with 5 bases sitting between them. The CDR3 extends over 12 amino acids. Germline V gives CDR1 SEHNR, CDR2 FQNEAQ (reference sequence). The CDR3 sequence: CASSLLTDTQYF. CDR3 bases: TGTGCCAGCAGCCTACTCACAGATACGCAGTATTTT.

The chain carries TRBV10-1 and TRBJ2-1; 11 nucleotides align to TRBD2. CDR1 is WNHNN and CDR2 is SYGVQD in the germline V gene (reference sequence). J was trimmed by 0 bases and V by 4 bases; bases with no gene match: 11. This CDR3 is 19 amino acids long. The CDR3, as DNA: TGCGCCAGCAGTGGGTCTAGCGGGAGGCCCGGTTCCTCCTACAATGAGCAGTTCTTC. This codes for CASSGSSGRPGSSYNEQFF.

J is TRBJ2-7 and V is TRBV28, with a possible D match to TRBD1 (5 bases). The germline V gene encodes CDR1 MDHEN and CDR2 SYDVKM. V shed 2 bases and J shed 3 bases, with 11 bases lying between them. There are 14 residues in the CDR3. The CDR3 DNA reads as TGTGCCAGCAGTTTAGCCAGGGCGATCTACGAGCAGTACTTC. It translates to CASSLARAIYEQYF.

CDR3: CASRGISNQPQHF. The CDR3 DNA reads as TGTGCCAGCAGGGGGATTAGCAATCAGCCCCAGCATTTT. The J gene is TRBJ1-5, the V gene TRBV2; D not certain. Per the germline V gene, CDR1 is SNHLY and CDR2 is FYNNEI. Between the trimmed V and J ends, which lost 6 bases and 0 bases, there was a span of 6 bases. This CDR3 has 13 amino acids.

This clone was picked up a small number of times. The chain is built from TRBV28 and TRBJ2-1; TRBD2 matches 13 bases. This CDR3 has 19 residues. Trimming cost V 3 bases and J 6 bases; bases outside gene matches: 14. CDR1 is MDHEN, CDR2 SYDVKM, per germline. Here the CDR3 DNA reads TGTGCCAGCAGTTTCATTAGTACTAGCGGGAGGGCCTTAGTCAATGAGCAGTTCTTC. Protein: CASSFISTSGRALVNEQFF.

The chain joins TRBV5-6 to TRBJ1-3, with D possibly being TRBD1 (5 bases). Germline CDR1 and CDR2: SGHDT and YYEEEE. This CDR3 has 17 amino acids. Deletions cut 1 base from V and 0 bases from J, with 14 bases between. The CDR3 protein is CASSLKTGQYSGNTIYF. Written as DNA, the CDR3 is TGTGCCAGCAGCTTGAAAACGGGGCAGTACTCTGGAAACACCATATATTTT. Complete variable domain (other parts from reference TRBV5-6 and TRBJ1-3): DAGVTQSPTHLIKTRGQQVTLRCSPKSGHDTVSWYQQALGQGPQFIFQYYEEEERQRGNFPDRFSGHQFPNYSSELNVNALLLGDSALYLCASSLKTGQYSGNTIYFGEGSWLTVV.

The CDR3 region has the DNA TGTGCCAGCAGTGCCGGGACAGGGTTCGGCTACACCTTC. It yields the protein CASSAGTGFGYTF. The chain employs TRBV12-3 or TRBV12-4 and TRBJ1-2; TRBD1 aligns across 9 bases. CDR3 length: 13 amino acids. Unmatched junction bases numbered 6, after V lost 5 bases and J lost 8 bases.

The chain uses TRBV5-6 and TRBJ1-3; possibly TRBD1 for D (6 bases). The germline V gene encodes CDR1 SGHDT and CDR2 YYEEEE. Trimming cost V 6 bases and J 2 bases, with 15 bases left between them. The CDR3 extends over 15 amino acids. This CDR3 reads CASKSRGDPGNTIYF. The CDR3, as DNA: TGTGCCAGCAAGAGTAGGGGGGACCCTGGAAACACCATATATTTT.

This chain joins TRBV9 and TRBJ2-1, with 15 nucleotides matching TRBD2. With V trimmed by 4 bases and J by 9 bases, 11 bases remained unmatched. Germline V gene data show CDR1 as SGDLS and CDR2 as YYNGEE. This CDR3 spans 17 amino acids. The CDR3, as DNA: TGTGCCAGCAGCCCGGGGACTAGCGGGAGGCCTAAAATTGAGCAGTTCTTC. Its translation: CASSPGTSGRPKIEQFF.

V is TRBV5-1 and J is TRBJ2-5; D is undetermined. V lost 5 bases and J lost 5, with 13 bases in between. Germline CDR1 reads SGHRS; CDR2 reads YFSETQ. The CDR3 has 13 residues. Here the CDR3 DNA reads TGCGCCAGCAGACCCCCGTTTGGGGAGACCCAGTACTTC. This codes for CASRPPFGETQYF. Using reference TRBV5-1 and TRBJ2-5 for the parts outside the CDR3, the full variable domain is KAGVTQTPRYLIKTRGQQVTLSCSPISGHRSVSWYQQTPGQGLQFLFEYFSETQRNKGNFPGRFSGRQFSNSRSEMNVSTLELGDSALYLCASRPPFGETQYFGPGTRLLVL.

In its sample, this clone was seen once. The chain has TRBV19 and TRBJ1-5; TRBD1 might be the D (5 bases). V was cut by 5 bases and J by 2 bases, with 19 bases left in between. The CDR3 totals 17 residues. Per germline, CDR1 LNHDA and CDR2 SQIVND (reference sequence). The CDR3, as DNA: TGTGCCAGTAGTCCGGTCACGGGAGGGGTGGGCAATCAGCCCCAGCATTTT. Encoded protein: CASSPVTGGVGNQPQHF.

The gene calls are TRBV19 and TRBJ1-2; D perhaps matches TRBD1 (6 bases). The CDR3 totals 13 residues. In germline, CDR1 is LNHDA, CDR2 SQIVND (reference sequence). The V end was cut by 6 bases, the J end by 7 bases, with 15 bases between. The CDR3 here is CASSLQQGGGYTF. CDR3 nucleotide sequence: TGTGCCAGTAGCTTACAACAGGGTGGTGGCTACACCTTC.

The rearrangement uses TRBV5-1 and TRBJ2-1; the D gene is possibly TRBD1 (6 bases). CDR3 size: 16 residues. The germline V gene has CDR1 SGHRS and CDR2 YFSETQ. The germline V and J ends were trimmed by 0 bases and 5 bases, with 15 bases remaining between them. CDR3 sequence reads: CASSLAGTTNNNEQFF. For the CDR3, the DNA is TGCGCCAGCAGCTTGGCAGGGACAACGAATAACAATGAGCAGTTCTTC.